The rows below give T cell receptor beta chains drawn from one sample of a study of spatial heterogeneity in lung cancer. MiXCR was run by TCRdb on the 5' RACE reads, yielding one entry per CDR3 protein. The sample consists of approximately 110,000 distinct CDR3 sequences, more than 10% of them appearing once. Specimen: PBMCs, collected at follow-up. The origin of the receptors is a female donor with early-stage non-small cell lung cancer. CDR3s include the opening cysteine and the closing phenylalanine or tryptophan. D genes are given only for firm matches. Rows give clone size only sometimes, using once, few, many, or a class for an expanded clone.

j_gene: TRBJ2-3; v_gene: TRBV12-3/TRBV12-4; abundance: few; d_gene: .; CDR3nt: TGTGCCAGCTCGGCGTCCCTTCGTGGCACAGATACGCAGTATTTT; CDR3aa: CASSASLRGTDTQYF
j_gene: TRBJ2-2; v_gene: TRBV11-1; abundance: many; d_gene: .; CDR3nt: TGTGCCAGCAGCAGACGCGCCGGGGAGCTGTTTTTT; CDR3aa: CASSRRAGELFF
j_gene: TRBJ2-2; v_gene: TRBV3-1; abundance: few; d_gene: .; CDR3nt: TGTGCCAGCAGCTCCTACTCCGCGAACACCGGGGAGCTGTTTTTT; CDR3aa: CASSSYSANTGELFF
j_gene: TRBJ2-1; v_gene: TRBV10-3; abundance: .; d_gene: .; CDR3nt: TGTGCCATCAGTGGGGGAGGAAGGGGCCTCAATGAGCAGTTCTTC; CDR3aa: CAISGGGRGLNEQFF
j_gene: TRBJ1-6; v_gene: TRBV7-2; abundance: many; d_gene: .; CDR3nt: TGTGCCAGCAGTTTTGATCCCTTTAATTCACCCCTCCACTTT; CDR3aa: CASSFDPFNSPLHF
j_gene: TRBJ2-3; v_gene: TRBV20-1; abundance: many; d_gene: .; CDR3nt: TGCAGTGGAGCTCGACGGGAGCGGGGCACAGATACGCAGTATTTT; CDR3aa: CSGARRERGTDTQYF
j_gene: TRBJ2-1; v_gene: TRBV6-1; abundance: once; d_gene: TRBD2; CDR3nt: TGTGCCAGCACAGGTCTCGGGAGGGCCGGGGGTGAGCAGTTCTTC; CDR3aa: CASTGLGRAGGEQFF
j_gene: TRBJ1-1; v_gene: TRBV7-9; abundance: few; d_gene: .; CDR3nt: TGTGCCAGCAGCTCTAGGAGGGTACGAGGAGCTTTCTTT; CDR3aa: CASSSRRVRGAFF
j_gene: TRBJ2-3; v_gene: TRBV3-1; abundance: many; d_gene: .; CDR3nt: TGTGCCACCACCAGAGCCGGGGGAGATACGCAGTATTTT; CDR3aa: CATTRAGGDTQYF
j_gene: TRBJ2-1; v_gene: TRBV7-9; abundance: .; d_gene: .; CDR3nt: TGTGCCAGCAGCACCCGTGGGGGCGGCGAGCAGTTCTTC; CDR3aa: CASSTRGGGEQFF
j_gene: TRBJ2-3; v_gene: TRBV29-1; abundance: .; d_gene: .; CDR3nt: TGCAGCGTTGACTCTTATCAGGGGACGCAGTATTTT; CDR3aa: CSVDSYQGTQYF
j_gene: TRBJ2-7; v_gene: TRBV20-1; abundance: .; d_gene: TRBD1; CDR3nt: TGCAGTGCTAGACCGGGACAGGCAACGTCGTACTTC; CDR3aa: CSARPGQATSYF
j_gene: TRBJ2-2; v_gene: TRBV29-1; abundance: few; d_gene: TRBD2; CDR3nt: TGCAGCGTTGGAATTAGCGGGACGAACACCGGGGAGCTGTTTTTT; CDR3aa: CSVGISGTNTGELFF
j_gene: TRBJ1-4; v_gene: TRBV9; abundance: many; d_gene: TRBD1; CDR3nt: TGTGCCAGCAGCGCAGCCGGGACAGCTAATGAAAAACTGTTTTTT; CDR3aa: CASSAAGTANEKLFF
j_gene: TRBJ2-3; v_gene: TRBV9; abundance: .; d_gene: .; CDR3nt: TGTGCCAGCAGCGTAGTAGCGAGCGTAGATACGCAGTATTTT; CDR3aa: CASSVVASVDTQYF
j_gene: TRBJ1-1; v_gene: TRBV7-9; abundance: few; d_gene: .; CDR3nt: TGTGCCAGCAGCTTTAGGGCCGACACTGAAGCTTTCTTT; CDR3aa: CASSFRADTEAFF
j_gene: TRBJ1-2; v_gene: TRBV19; abundance: .; d_gene: .; CDR3nt: TGTGCCAGTAGGGCCTTCCAGGAGAACTATGGCTACACCTTC; CDR3aa: CASRAFQENYGYTF
j_gene: TRBJ2-3; v_gene: TRBV20-1; abundance: many; d_gene: .; CDR3nt: TGCAGTGCCCGTGACTGGTCCCCCCTCACAGATACGCAGTATTTT; CDR3aa: CSARDWSPLTDTQYF
j_gene: TRBJ2-7; v_gene: TRBV29-1; abundance: many; d_gene: TRBD1; CDR3nt: TGCAGCGTTGGCGACAGGGTGGCCTACGAGCAGTACTTC; CDR3aa: CSVGDRVAYEQYF
j_gene: TRBJ2-1; v_gene: TRBV27; abundance: .; d_gene: TRBD2; CDR3nt: TGTGCCAGCAGTCTGGGACTACTTTACAATGAGCAGTTCTTC; CDR3aa: CASSLGLLYNEQFF
j_gene: TRBJ1-1; v_gene: TRBV19; abundance: many; d_gene: .; CDR3nt: TGTGCCAGTGCCCGGGTGGGGACGACGTGGGCTTTCTTT; CDR3aa: CASARVGTTWAFF
j_gene: TRBJ2-5; v_gene: TRBV28; abundance: .; d_gene: .; CDR3nt: TGTGCCAGCAGTTTCGGAGGGGGCGCGAAGACCCAGTACTTC; CDR3aa: CASSFGGGAKTQYF
j_gene: TRBJ2-7; v_gene: TRBV27; abundance: many; d_gene: TRBD2; CDR3nt: TGTGCCAGCAGCCGAGCAAGTAGCGGGAGGGAATACGAGCAGTACTTC; CDR3aa: CASSRASSGREYEQYF
j_gene: TRBJ1-2; v_gene: TRBV25-1; abundance: .; d_gene: .; CDR3nt: TGTGCCAGCAGTGAATATAGGTGGGAAGGCTACACCTTC; CDR3aa: CASSEYRWEGYTF
j_gene: TRBJ2-2; v_gene: TRBV7-2; abundance: few; d_gene: TRBD2; CDR3nt: TGTGCCAGCAGCTTAGGTAGCGGGTGGACCGGGGAGCTGTTTTTT; CDR3aa: CASSLGSGWTGELFF
j_gene: TRBJ1-3; v_gene: TRBV14; abundance: .; d_gene: .; CDR3nt: TGTGCCAGCAGCCGTGCCGGGCCTGGAAACACCATATATTTT; CDR3aa: CASSRAGPGNTIYF
j_gene: TRBJ2-3; v_gene: TRBV7-8; abundance: many; d_gene: .; CDR3nt: TGTGCCAGCAGCTTAGATTCCGGGAACACAGATACGCAGTATTTT; CDR3aa: CASSLDSGNTDTQYF
j_gene: TRBJ2-2; v_gene: TRBV6-5; abundance: many; d_gene: TRBD1; CDR3nt: TGTGCCAGCAGTTACTCGGTACAGGGGGCGACCCGGGAGCTGTTTTTT; CDR3aa: CASSYSVQGATRELFF
j_gene: TRBJ2-1; v_gene: TRBV2; abundance: .; d_gene: .; CDR3nt: TGTGCCAGCAGTACCCGCCACTCGGCCTCCGATGAGCAGTTCTTC; CDR3aa: CASSTRHSASDEQFF
j_gene: TRBJ2-1; v_gene: TRBV7-2; abundance: .; d_gene: TRBD2; CDR3nt: TGTGCCAGCAGCTTGACTAGCGGGAGGGCGACCTACAATGAGCAGTTCTTC; CDR3aa: CASSLTSGRATYNEQFF
j_gene: TRBJ1-2; v_gene: TRBV29-1; abundance: few; d_gene: .; CDR3nt: TGCAGCGCCGTGCGGGGTTTGAGCTATGGCTACACCTTC; CDR3aa: CSAVRGLSYGYTF
j_gene: TRBJ2-1; v_gene: TRBV30; abundance: few; d_gene: .; CDR3nt: TGTGCCTGGAGTGGGATTAGCGGATCTAGCTCCTACAATGAGCAGTTCTTC; CDR3aa: CAWSGISGSSSYNEQFF
j_gene: TRBJ1-2; v_gene: TRBV9; abundance: many; d_gene: TRBD1; CDR3nt: TGTGCCAGCAGCGTAGGGGACAGGGGTGCATATGGCTACACCTTC; CDR3aa: CASSVGDRGAYGYTF
j_gene: TRBJ2-5; v_gene: TRBV12-3/TRBV12-4; abundance: few; d_gene: TRBD2; CDR3nt: TGCTGTTCCTCCAGCGGGAGGGAGACCCAGTACTTC; CDR3aa: CCSSSGRETQYF
j_gene: TRBJ1-6; v_gene: TRBV28; abundance: few; d_gene: .; CDR3nt: TGTGCCAGCAGGTTAAACTCCCCCCGGAATTCACCCCTCCACTTT; CDR3aa: CASRLNSPRNSPLHF
j_gene: TRBJ2-1; v_gene: TRBV5-1; abundance: few; d_gene: .; CDR3nt: TGCGCCAGCAGCCAGGGGAGTGAGCAGTTCTTC; CDR3aa: CASSQGSEQFF
j_gene: TRBJ2-1; v_gene: TRBV3-1; abundance: .; d_gene: .; CDR3nt: TGTGCCAGCAGCCAAGGATTCAATCCGGGTGCCTACAATGAGCAGTTCTTC; CDR3aa: CASSQGFNPGAYNEQFF
j_gene: TRBJ1-2; v_gene: TRBV9; abundance: few; d_gene: .; CDR3nt: TGTGCCAGCAGCCCCAGAGCCGGGGGCACGATTTTTGGCTACACCTTC; CDR3aa: CASSPRAGGTIFGYTF
j_gene: TRBJ2-4; v_gene: TRBV20-1; abundance: .; d_gene: TRBD1; CDR3nt: TGCAGTGCTACCCAGACAGGGTTAGCCAAAAACATTCAGTACTTC; CDR3aa: CSATQTGLAKNIQYF
j_gene: TRBJ1-6; v_gene: TRBV15; abundance: .; d_gene: .; CDR3nt: TGTGCCACCAGCAGAGACGCGGGAAGGACAGAGTATAATTCACCCCTCCACTTT; CDR3aa: CATSRDAGRTEYNSPLHF
j_gene: TRBJ2-1; v_gene: TRBV5-5; abundance: few; d_gene: .; CDR3nt: TGTGCCAGCAGCTTGGTTTTAGTGCGGGACTTCAAGTTCTTC; CDR3aa: CASSLVLVRDFKFF
j_gene: TRBJ2-1; v_gene: TRBV7-8; abundance: .; d_gene: .; CDR3nt: TGTGCCAGCAGCTTGCGCGGGGGGACAGGCAGCTCCTACAATGAGCAGTTCTTC; CDR3aa: CASSLRGGTGSSYNEQFF